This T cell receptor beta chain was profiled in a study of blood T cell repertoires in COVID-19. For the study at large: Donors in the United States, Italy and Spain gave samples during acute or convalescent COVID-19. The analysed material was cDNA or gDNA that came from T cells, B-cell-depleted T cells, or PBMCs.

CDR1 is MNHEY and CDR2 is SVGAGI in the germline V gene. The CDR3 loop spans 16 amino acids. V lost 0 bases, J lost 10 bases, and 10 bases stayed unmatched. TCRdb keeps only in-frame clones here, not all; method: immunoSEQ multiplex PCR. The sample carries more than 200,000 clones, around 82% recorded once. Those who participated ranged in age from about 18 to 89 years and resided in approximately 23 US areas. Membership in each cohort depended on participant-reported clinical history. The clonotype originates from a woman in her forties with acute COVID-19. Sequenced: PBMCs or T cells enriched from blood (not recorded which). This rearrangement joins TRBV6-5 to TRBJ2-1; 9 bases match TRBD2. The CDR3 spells CASSYSLREGAEEQFF. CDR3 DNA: TGTGCCAGCAGTTACTCTCTGCGGGAGGGGGCAGAAGAGCAGTTCTTC.